A single sample is the source of the 20 T cell receptor beta chains below, sequenced in a study of blood T cell repertoires in COVID-19. Assay: immunoSEQ multiplex PCR; the TCRdb copy retains only in-frame clones and omits some. This sample has 70,000 or so clones, with around 78% found just once. What was sequenced was peripheral blood. The receptors stem from a human donor in a cohort sampled during active COVID-19.

The chain is built from TRBV7-2 and TRBJ2-5; TRBD1 agrees at 7 bases. After removal of 1 base from V and 2 bases from J, the junction contained 4 bases not matched to a gene. CDR1 and CDR2 (germline): SGHTA, FQGNSA. The length of the CDR3 is 15 residues. The CDR3 loop reads CASSLGGQIQETQYF. The CDR3 DNA follows: TGTGCCAGCAGCTTAGGGGGACAGATACAAGAGACCCAGTACTTC.

The genes are TRBV28 and TRBJ2-5; the match to TRBD2 covers 10 bases. The CDR3 spans 17 residues. The junction had 7 bases not matched to a gene; V was cut back by 0 bases and J by 3 bases. Germline V gene lookup returns CDR1 MDHEN and CDR2 SYDVKM. The CDR3, as DNA: TGTGCCAGCAGTTTATGGGGGACTAGCGTGAGTAAAGAGACCCAGTACTTC. It codes for CASSLWGTSVSKETQYF.

This clone has just one count. This chain joins TRBV30 and TRBJ1-1; weak D call: TRBD1 (5 bases). This CDR3 spans 13 amino acids. Germline V CDR1 and CDR2: GTSNPN, SVGIG (reference sequence). V was cut by 4 bases and J by 7 bases, with 16 bases left in between. The CDR3 sequence is CAWNTGSAREAFF. The CDR3 nucleotides read TGTGCCTGGAATACAGGCAGTGCCCGTGAAGCTTTCTTT. Filled out from reference TRBV30 and TRBJ1-1, the complete variable domain reads SQTIHQWPATLVQPVGSPLSLECTVEGTSNPNLYWYRQAAGRGLQLLFYSVGIGQISSEVPQNLSASRPQDRQFILSSKKLLLSDSGFYLCAWNTGSAREAFFGQGTRLTVV.

The rearrangement joins TRBV6-1 to TRBJ1-2; a possible D gene is TRBD1 (6 bases). The CDR3 is made up of 16 amino acids. V shed 4 bases and J shed 4 bases, with 19 bases lying between them. Germline V gives CDR1 MNHNS, CDR2 SASEGT. The CDR3 nucleotides are TGTGCCAGCAGTGGAGAGGAAGGGACACCGACCTATGGCTACACCTTC. It codes for CASSGEEGTPTYGYTF.

The genes are TRBV5-6 and TRBJ2-7, with D perhaps matching TRBD1 (5 bases). The CDR3 covers 14 residues. CDR1 is SGHDT, CDR2 YYEEEE, per germline. Trimming left V 1 base short and J 3 bases short, with 11 bases between. The CDR3 DNA sequence: TGTGCCAGCAGCTTGTGGGCAGGGAACTACGAGCAGTACTTC. It is translated as CASSLWAGNYEQYF.

The rearrangement joins TRBV18 to TRBJ2-7, with TRBD2 identical over 8 bases. Germline lookup yields CDR1 KGHSH and CDR2 LQKENI. V dropped 1 base and J dropped 4; count of bases not matched to a gene: 6. The CDR3 runs to 15 residues. CDR3 DNA sequence: TGTGCCAGCTCACCACAAGCGGGAGTCGAATACGAGCAGTACTTC. This gives the protein CASSPQAGVEYEQYF.

This clone was counted many times. The chain employs TRBV5-4 and TRBJ2-1; the D gene is possibly TRBD2 (5 bases). From germline, CDR1 is SGHNT and CDR2 YYREEE (reference sequence). V lost 4 bases to trimming and J lost 2 bases, with 13 bases between them. This CDR3 is built from 15 residues. The CDR3 coding sequence is TGTGCCAGCAGCCGGTCCAGCGGAACCTACAATGAGCAGTTCTTC. Encoded protein: CASSRSSGTYNEQFF.

The chain is built from TRBV4-1 and TRBJ2-3; TRBD2 agrees at 11 bases. The CDR3 sequence is 20 residues long. Unmatched junction bases numbered 13, after V lost 0 bases and J lost 2 bases. CDR1 is MGHRA, CDR2 YSYEKL, per germline. In DNA form, the CDR3 reads TGCGCCAGCAGCCAAGAACATAGCGGGAGGGTACGGTCTAACACAGATACGCAGTATTTT. Encoded protein: CASSQEHSGRVRSNTDTQYF.

The chain joins TRBV5-6 to TRBJ1-2, with D possibly matching TRBD1 (6 bases). The germline CDR1 and CDR2 sequences are SGHDT and YYEEEE. CDR3 length: 13 residues. Trimming shortened V by 0 bases and J by 8 bases, and 11 bases separated the two germline ends. CDR3 nucleotides: TGTGCCAGCAGCTTGGCACAGGGAGTAGGCTACACCTTC. It translates to CASSLAQGVGYTF.

This rearrangement joins TRBV6-5 to TRBJ1-2; 10 nucleotides match TRBD1. The CDR3 is made up of 14 amino acids. After removal of 7 bases from V and 5 bases from J, the junction contained 7 bases not matched to a gene. Germline CDR1 and CDR2: MNHEY and SVGAGI. The CDR3 nucleotides are TGTGCCAGCACTCGACAGGGGGCAGAGTATGGCTACACCTTC. Protein product: CASTRQGAEYGYTF.

This sequence joins TRBV30 and TRBJ1-4; perhaps TRBD1 as D (6 bases). The CDR3 sequence is 14 residues long. Trimming removed 4 bases at V and 3 bases at J, with 12 bases between. Germline V gene data show CDR1 as GTSNPN and CDR2 as SVGIG (reference sequence). CDR3 amino acids: CAWKGVRANEKLFF. As DNA, the CDR3 is TGTGCCTGGAAGGGGGTCCGGGCTAATGAAAAACTGTTTTTT. Based on the CDR3 plus reference TRBV30 and TRBJ1-4, the full variable domain is SQTIHQWPATLVQPVGSPLSLECTVEGTSNPNLYWYRQAAGRGLQLLFYSVGIGQISSEVPQNLSASRPQDRQFILSSKKLLLSDSGFYLCAWKGVRANEKLFFGSGTQLSVL.

The rearrangement joins TRBV5-4 to TRBJ2-5, with D tentatively TRBD1 (6 bases). This CDR3 has 15 residues. The germline V and J ends were trimmed by 4 bases and 1 base, with 14 bases remaining between them. Looked up from germline, CDR1 is SGHNT and CDR2 is YYREEE (reference sequence). The CDR3 nucleotides are TGTGCCAGCAGCGGTCATCAGGGGTCCCAAGAGACCCAGTACTTC. It codes for CASSGHQGSQETQYF.

This sequence joins TRBV28 and TRBJ2-5; TRBD1 matches 7 bases. The CDR3 length is 16 residues. Looked up from germline, CDR1 is MDHEN and CDR2 is SYDVKM. V shed 4 bases, J shed 4 bases, and the junction held 12 bases outside the gene matches. Here the CDR3 DNA reads TGTGCCAGCAGTTCCATACAGGGGTACGGGGTAGAGACCCAGTACTTC. It specifies CASSSIQGYGVETQYF.

This sequence joins TRBV6-5 and TRBJ2-1; 8 bases match TRBD2. Trimming removed 6 bases from V and 7 bases from J; junction bases left unmatched: 5. Germline V lookup: CDR1 MNHEY, CDR2 SVGAGI. The CDR3 contains 13 residues. The CDR3 DNA reads as TGTGCCAGCAGGCTAGCGGGTGATAATGAGCAGTTCTTC. It codes for CASRLAGDNEQFF.

The chain employs TRBV9 and TRBJ2-7; a weak D match, TRBD2 (5 bases). The CDR3 totals 14 residues. V was clipped by 0 bases and J by 2 bases, with 9 bases between them. Germline-derived CDR1 and CDR2 are SGDLS and YYNGEE. In nucleotides, the CDR3 is TGTGCCAGCAGCGTAGAACTAGTTCCCTACGAGCAGTACTTC. Protein product: CASSVELVPYEQYF.

This clone has only a few counts. The V call is TRBV5-1, the J call TRBJ2-5, with D unresolved. The CDR3 is made up of 14 amino acids. Trimming pared 0 bases from V and 5 bases from J, leaving 11 bases between. Germline-derived CDR1 and CDR2 are SGHRS and YFSETQ. The CDR3 loop reads CASSLGQNGETQYF. In DNA, the CDR3 is TGCGCCAGCAGCTTGGGGCAGAACGGGGAGACCCAGTACTTC.

This chain joins TRBV11-3 and TRBJ2-7; TRBD1 is a possible D gene (6 bases). V was pared by 4 bases and J by 5 bases, with 15 bases between. This CDR3 comprises 14 residues. Germline CDR1 is SGHNT and CDR2 is YENEEA. The CDR3, as DNA: TGTGCCAGCAGCTCTGGAACAGGGAATCACGAGCAGTACTTC. Translation: CASSSGTGNHEQYF.

This clone was counted a few times. V usage is TRBV4-2 and J usage is TRBJ2-7, with D possibly being TRBD2 (5 bases). CDR3 length: 14 amino acids. V shed 0 bases and J shed 7 bases, with 13 bases lying between them. Germline assignment: CDR1 LGHNA and CDR2 YNFKEQ. The CDR3 coding sequence is TGTGCCAGCAGCCAAGAGTCAGCGGTGGGGGAGCAGTACTTC. It translates to CASSQESAVGEQYF.

This clone was recorded a few times. The junction and the germline gene differ at one end; a read error may be behind it. The chain employs TRBV7-7 and TRBJ2-7, with D possibly TRBD2 on 7 matching bases. This CDR3 has 15 amino acids. The germline V gene encodes CDR1 SSHAT and CDR2 FNYEAQ (reference sequence). As DNA, the CDR3 is TGTGCTAGCAGCCCCACCCAGGGGACTACGTCCGAGCAGTACTTC. It yields the protein CASSPTQGTTSEQYF.

The rearrangement links TRBV11-2 to TRBJ1-1; D is unresolved. Deletions cut 0 bases from V and 6 bases from J, with 14 bases between. CDR3 size: 15 residues. Germline lookup yields CDR1 SGHAT and CDR2 FQNNGV. The CDR3 nucleotides read TGTGCCAGCAGCTTAGACCGGTTTTTGGGCTCTGAAGCTTTCTTT. Protein product: CASSLDRFLGSEAFF.